The 17 T cell receptor beta chains below were found in one sample sequenced in a study of T cell changes during pregnancy in multiple sclerosis. Sequencing was performed with immunoSEQ multiplex PCR; in TCRdb, only in-frame clones are kept and a portion is missing. The sample lists just under 80,000 clones, roughly 95% occurring once. The sequenced sample was peripheral blood, obtained in the second trimester of pregnancy. These receptors all stem from a female donor in good health, enrolled as a control in a pregnancy study.

The chain uses TRBV15 and TRBJ1-2; 7 bases line up with TRBD1. The germline V gene encodes CDR1 LNHNV and CDR2 YYDKDF (reference sequence). The J segment lost 6 bases and the V segment lost 1 base, leaving 11 bases of the junction unmatched. CDR3 length: 16 amino acids. The CDR3 sequence is CATSRGMTGFGNGYTF. CDR3 nucleotide sequence: TGTGCCACCAGCAGAGGGATGACAGGGTTCGGCAATGGCTACACCTTC. Supplemented by reference TRBV15 and TRBJ1-2, the full variable domain reads DAMVIQNPRYQVTQFGKPVTLSCSQTLNHNVMYWYQQKSSQAPKLLFHYYDKDFNNEADTPDNFQSRRPNTSFCFLDIRSPGLGDTAMYLCATSRGMTGFGNGYTFGSGTRLTVV.

This clone was seen a single time. The rearrangement joins TRBV6-6 to TRBJ2-1; a possible D gene is TRBD2 (7 bases). From germline, CDR1 is MNHNY and CDR2 SVGAGI (reference sequence). Deletions cut 2 bases from V and 2 bases from J, with 10 bases between. This CDR3 is 15 amino acids long. CDR3 amino acids: CASSYEGGAYNEQFF. CDR3 in DNA: TGTGCCAGCAGTTACGAGGGGGGGGCCTACAATGAGCAGTTCTTC.

The chain employs TRBV7-8 and TRBJ2-7, with a tentative D call TRBD1 (6 bases). Trimming shortened V by 2 bases and J by 2 bases, and 16 bases separated the two germline ends. This CDR3 has 16 amino acids. CDR1 is SGHVS, CDR2 FQNEAQ, per germline. The CDR3 loop is CASSLTYGDTTYEQYF. As DNA, the CDR3 is TGTGCCAGCAGCTTAACCTATGGGGACACAACCTACGAGCAGTACTTC.

The chain links TRBV30 to TRBJ1-5; 8 bases are a match to TRBD1. This CDR3 comprises 14 residues. V lost 4 bases, J lost 6 bases, and 8 bases stayed unmatched. The germline V gene has CDR1 GTSNPN and CDR2 SVGIG (reference sequence). CDR3 residues: CAWNKDREIQPQHF. CDR3 sequence (DNA): TGTGCCTGGAACAAGGACAGGGAGATTCAGCCCCAGCATTTT.

This clone has only a few counts. This chain joins TRBV5-6 and TRBJ1-6; D not certain. The CDR3 consists of 13 residues. CDR1 and CDR2 from the germline V gene are SGHDT and YYEEEE. Between the trimmed V and J ends, which lost 0 bases and 8 bases, there was a span of 6 bases. CDR3 in DNA: TGTGCCAGCAGCTTGGGACTTTATTCACCCCTCCACTTT. Translation gives CASSLGLYSPLHF.

The chain combines TRBV19 with TRBJ2-7; D gene ambiguous. In germline, CDR1 is LNHDA, CDR2 SQIVND (reference sequence). The length of the CDR3 is 12 residues. V lost 7 bases to trimming and J lost 7 bases, with 14 bases between them. CDR3 in DNA: TGTGCCAGTATGGCAGGATCTCGGGAGCAGTACTTC. Protein product: CASMAGSREQYF.

The chain recombines TRBV7-2 with TRBJ1-2; D gene unclear. CDR1 and CDR2 from the germline V gene are SGHTA and FQGNSA. Trimming removed 1 base from V and 6 bases from J, with 15 bases in between. CDR3 length: 15 residues. For the CDR3, the DNA is TGTGCCAGCAGCTTAGAGGTATCGGGGAGGGATGGCTACACCTTC. It codes for CASSLEVSGRDGYTF.

The rearrangement links TRBV11-2 to TRBJ2-5; 9 nucleotides align to TRBD2. The ends lost 5 bases at V and 7 bases at J; junction bases unmatched: 11. This CDR3 contains 15 residues. The V gene's germline CDR1 is SGHAT and CDR2 FQNNGV. CDR3 sequence: CASSPLRGGQRTQYF. CDR3 DNA: TGTGCCAGCAGCCCCTTGCGGGGGGGCCAGAGGACCCAGTACTTC.

This clone came up once. J is TRBJ2-3 and V is TRBV11-3; D gene unclear. The CDR3 length is 13 residues. Germline V CDR1 and CDR2: SGHNT, YENEEA. Trimming pared 1 base from V and 0 bases from J, leaving 2 bases between. The CDR3 sequence: CASSLASTDTQYF. The CDR3 DNA follows: TGTGCCAGCAGCTTAGCTAGCACAGATACGCAGTATTTT.

This chain connects TRBV9 to TRBJ1-3, with D uncertain. Germline lookup yields CDR1 SGDLS and CDR2 YYNGEE. Trimming cost V 4 bases and J 0 bases, with 29 bases left between them. The CDR3 covers 21 residues. The CDR3 DNA reads TGTGCCAGCAGCCCGCAGCCGGTCGAGACACAAAAACATCGCTCTGGAAACACCATATATTTT. It is translated as CASSPQPVETQKHRSGNTIYF. The complete variable domain, with remaining parts taken from reference TRBV9 and TRBJ1-3, reads DSGVTQTPKHLITATGQRVTLRCSPRSGDLSVYWYQQSLDQGLQFLIQYYNGEERAKGNILERFSAQQFPDLHSELNLSSLELGDSALYFCASSPQPVETQKHRSGNTIYFGEGSWLTVV.

CDR3: CASRSSGGPNEQFF. The CDR3 bases are TGTGCCAGCAGATCTAGCGGGGGGCCCAATGAGCAGTTCTTC. The J gene is TRBJ2-1, the V gene TRBV6-1; TRBD2 matches at 11 bases. This CDR3 region has 14 residues. Germline loops: CDR1 MNHNS, CDR2 SASEGT. V shed 6 bases, J shed 6 bases, and the junction held 4 bases outside the gene matches.

This clone was counted a few times. The J gene is TRBJ1-3, the V gene TRBV2; 10 bases are shared with TRBD1. This CDR3 is built from 16 residues. Germline V gene lookup returns CDR1 SNHLY and CDR2 FYNNEI. J lost 8 bases, V lost 5 bases, and 12 bases had no gene match. In DNA, the CDR3 is TGTGCCAGCAGTCTTGACTCCGGGACAGGGGAAGACACCATATATTTT. Encoded protein: CASSLDSGTGEDTIYF.

The V gene is TRBV4-3, the J gene TRBJ2-7; TRBD2 aligns across 11 bases. This CDR3 comprises 15 residues. The ends lost 4 bases at V and 0 bases at J; junction bases unmatched: 2. The germline V gene has CDR1 LGHNA and CDR2 YSLEER. CDR3 in amino acids: CASSPSGGSSYEQYF. The DNA of the CDR3 is TGCGCCAGCAGCCCTAGCGGGGGGTCCTCCTACGAGCAGTACTTC.

The CDR3 protein is CASSVGGEDGYTF. DNA of the CDR3: TGTGCCAGCAGCGTAGGAGGGGAGGACGGCTACACCTTC. The chain is built from TRBV9 and TRBJ1-2; D perhaps matches TRBD1 (5 bases). Germline CDR1 reads SGDLS; CDR2 reads YYNGEE. Trimming removed 0 bases at V and 8 bases at J, with 11 bases between. This CDR3 spans 13 amino acids.

This chain uses TRBV7-9 with TRBJ1-2; D gene ambiguous. V was pared by 2 bases and J by 8 bases, with 15 bases between. This CDR3 contains 14 residues. The germline CDR1 and CDR2 sequences are SEHNR and FQNEAQ (reference sequence). This CDR3 reads CASSLRTAGKGYTF. The CDR3 nucleotides read TGTGCCAGCAGCTTACGGACCGCGGGCAAAGGCTACACCTTC.

V and J are TRBV10-2 and TRBJ2-2; 7 positions agree with TRBD2. Trimming cost V 8 bases and J 3 bases; bases outside gene matches: 6. The CDR3 consists of 14 residues. Germline CDR1 WSHSY, CDR2 SAAADI. The CDR3 loop reads CASSSGGDTGELFF. For the CDR3, the DNA is TGCGCCAGCTCCTCGGGGGGAGACACCGGGGAGCTGTTTTTT.

The rearrangement uses TRBV30 and TRBJ1-2, with 8 positions matching TRBD1. The V and J ends lost 2 bases and 6 bases, in that order; junction bases with no gene match: 14. Germline CDR1 is GTSNPN and CDR2 is SVGIG (reference sequence). The CDR3 length is 16 residues. The CDR3, as DNA: TGTGCCTGGAGTTATAAACCTCGGGACAGGATTAATGGCTACACCTTC. This translates into CAWSYKPRDRINGYTF.